This T cell receptor (beta chain) was sequenced in a study of blood T cell repertoires in COVID-19. Whole-study context: Material from acute and convalescent COVID-19 was sourced from the United States, Italy and Spain. T cells, B-cell-depleted T cells, or PBMCs provided the cDNA or gDNA that served as material.

From germline, CDR1 is SGHVS and CDR2 FQNEAQ. V lost 5 bases, J lost 5 bases, and 19 bases lay in between. The CDR3 is made up of 15 amino acids. In the original processing: Researchers report that nucleated cell counts were estimated from reference gene primer amplification. The data were produced by immunoSEQ multiplex PCR, yet TCRdb's version contains in-frame clones alone and is incomplete. V and J calls and clone size come straight from that table; D and trimming were deduced from the DNA. The sample includes about 74,000 clones, roughly 90% seen only once; the top ten take approximately 9.1%. The sequence came from a human donor in a cohort sampled during active COVID-19. Source material: peripheral blood. The V call is TRBV7-8, the J call TRBJ2-7, with D perhaps TRBD2 (7 bases). The CDR3 region is CASSDPTAGAHEQYF. The CDR3 DNA reads TGTGCCAGCAGCGACCCCACCGCGGGGGCCCACGAGCAGTACTTC. Based on the CDR3 plus reference TRBV7-8 and TRBJ2-7, the full variable domain is GAGVSQSPRYKVAKRGQDVALRCDPISGHVSLFWYQQALGQGPEFLTYFQNEAQLDKSGLPSDRFFAERPEGSVSTLKIQRTQQEDSAVYLCASSDPTAGAHEQYFGPGTRLTVT.